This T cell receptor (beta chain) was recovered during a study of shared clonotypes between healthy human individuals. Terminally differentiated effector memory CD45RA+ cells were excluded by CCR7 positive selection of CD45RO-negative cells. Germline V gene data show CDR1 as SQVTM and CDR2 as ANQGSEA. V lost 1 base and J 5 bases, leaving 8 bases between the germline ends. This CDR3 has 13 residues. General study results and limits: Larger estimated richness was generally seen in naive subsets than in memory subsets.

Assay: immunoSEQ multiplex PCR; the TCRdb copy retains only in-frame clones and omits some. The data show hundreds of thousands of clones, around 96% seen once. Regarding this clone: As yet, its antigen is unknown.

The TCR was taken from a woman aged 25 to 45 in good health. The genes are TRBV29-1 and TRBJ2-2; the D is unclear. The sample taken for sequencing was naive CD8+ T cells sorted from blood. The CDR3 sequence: CSVEAAGTGELFF. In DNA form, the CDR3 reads TGCAGCGTTGAAGCAGCCGGGACCGGGGAGCTGTTTTTT.